These 3 T cell receptor beta chains originate from one sample sequenced in a study of cytomegalovirus exposure and HLA in healthy donors listed by TCRdb under 2017. Receptors were amplified or captured by the immunoSEQ multiplex PCR assay. The multiplex PCR relied on a mix of 60 forward primers for TCR Vbeta segments and 13 reverse primers for TCR Jbeta segments. Sourced from immuneACCESS, this table was stored by TCRdb with only in-frame sequences that have V and J called. A share of the clones is absent; for the studies checked, an unresolved V gene accounts for under half, and the remainder has no known explanation. In this sample the table shows around 150,000 clones, roughly four fifths of which occur a single time. The top ten constitute around 4.1% of the sample. The specimen sequenced was PBMCs. These receptors were taken from a man over 45 in good health and CMV-seropositive.

The table lists this clone with a few counts. The chain combines TRBV21-1 with TRBJ2-7; TRBD1, the table's D call, was not compared with the DNA. TRBV21-1 is marked as a pseudogene. CDR3 length: 15 amino acids. The CDR3 DNA reads as TGTGCCAGCAGCGTACCCGGGACAGGGGGCTACGAGCAGTACTTC. As protein: CASSVPGTGGYEQYF.

With regard to this clone: The junction departs from the called germline gene at one end, perhaps through a read error. The rearrangement links TRBV18 to TRBJ1-2, with D perhaps TRBD1 (6 bases). CDR1 and CDR2 from the germline V gene are KGHSH and LQKENI. This CDR3 is 11 amino acids long. The CDR3 region is CASSPQDRLNF. In DNA form, the CDR3 reads TGTGCCAGCTCACCACAGGACAGACTCAACTTC.

The V call is TRBV19, the J call TRBJ2-1; D possibly corresponds to TRBD2 (6 bases). This CDR3 is 14 amino acids long. The germline V and J ends were trimmed by 8 bases and 7 bases, with 18 bases remaining between them. The germline CDR1 and CDR2 sequences are LNHDA and SQIVND (reference sequence). CDR3 residues: CASSTGVGANEQFF. CDR3 coding DNA: TGTGCCAGTTCAACGGGAGTAGGCGCAAATGAGCAGTTCTTC.